Listed here are 7 T cell receptor beta chains from one sample, sequenced in a study of T cells of healthy individuals. TCRdb re-derived calls from the 5' RACE reads in MiXCR, one entry per CDR3 protein. There are 40,000 to 65,000 distinct CDR3 sequences in the sample; roughly 14% occur only once, and 16% lies in the top ten. The receptors derive from a human donor in good health.

This clonotype was picked up a small number of times. This chain connects TRBV20-1 to TRBJ2-7, with TRBD2 matching over 7 bases. The CDR3 extends over 14 amino acids. The V segment lost 3 bases and the J segment 5 bases; nucleotides outside the gene matches: 10. Germline V gives CDR1 DFQATT, CDR2 SNEGSKA (reference sequence). CDR3 sequence reads: CSASPRTSGDEQYF. CDR3 in DNA: TGCAGTGCTAGCCCCAGGACCAGCGGGGACGAGCAGTACTTC.

This clonotype was seen at least ten times. The J gene is TRBJ2-7, the V gene TRBV5-1; TRBD1 or TRBD2 may be the D gene (5 bases each). The CDR3 contains 14 residues. Trimming took off 0 bases at V and 1 base at J, with 8 bases between the two ends. Germline assignment: CDR1 SGHRS and CDR2 YFSETQ. The CDR3 here is CASSLEGPSYEQYF. The DNA for the CDR3 is TGCGCCAGCAGCTTGGAGGGACCGTCCTACGAGCAGTACTTC.

In this sample, this clonotype turned up a few times. The gene calls are TRBV24-1 and TRBJ2-1; 7 bases align to TRBD1. V dropped 3 bases and J dropped 5; count of bases not matched to a gene: 9. CDR1 and CDR2 (germline): KGHDR, SFDVKD. The CDR3 is 16 residues long. DNA for the CDR3: TGTGCCACCAGTGATGCCACCCGGACAGGAAACAATGAGCAGTTCTTC. This codes for CATSDATRTGNNEQFF.

Only a few counts were recorded for this clonotype. This sequence joins TRBV30 and TRBJ1-1, with D perhaps matching TRBD1 (5 bases). Deletions cut 4 bases from V and 1 base from J, with 13 bases between. CDR1 GTSNPN and CDR2 SVGIG come from the germline V gene (reference sequence). CDR3 length: 14 amino acids. The CDR3 protein is CAWMRGPTNTEAFF. The CDR3 coding sequence is TGTGCCTGGATGCGGGGACCCACGAACACTGAAGCTTTCTTT.

This clonotype turned up a few times. The rearrangement links TRBV12-3 or TRBV12-4 to TRBJ2-7; D remains unclear. The V end lost 6 bases, the J end lost 3 bases, and 12 bases lay between the germline ends. CDR3 length: 13 residues. For the CDR3, the DNA is TGTGCCAGCAGCTATGTCCGGAACTACGAGCAGTACTTC. The encoded protein is CASSYVRNYEQYF.

This clonotype was counted many times. The rearrangement uses TRBV10-3 and TRBJ2-5, with 7 bases aligning to TRBD1. J was trimmed by 1 base and V by 9 bases; bases with no gene match: 5. This CDR3 region has 13 residues. Germline V gives CDR1 ENHRY, CDR2 SYGVKD. The CDR3 DNA is TGTGCCATATCGGACAGGTCCCAAGAGACCCAGTACTTC. Its translation is CAISDRSQETQYF.

This clonotype was found many times. V usage is TRBV2 and J usage is TRBJ2-3; TRBD2 might be the D (5 bases). The germline V and J ends were trimmed by 6 bases and 0 bases, with 13 bases remaining between them. The V gene's germline CDR1 is SNHLY and CDR2 FYNNEI. The CDR3 sequence is 15 residues long. The CDR3 DNA reads as TGTGCCAGCAGGGGTGCGGGCGGGAGCACAGATACGCAGTATTTT. This gives the protein CASRGAGGSTDTQYF.